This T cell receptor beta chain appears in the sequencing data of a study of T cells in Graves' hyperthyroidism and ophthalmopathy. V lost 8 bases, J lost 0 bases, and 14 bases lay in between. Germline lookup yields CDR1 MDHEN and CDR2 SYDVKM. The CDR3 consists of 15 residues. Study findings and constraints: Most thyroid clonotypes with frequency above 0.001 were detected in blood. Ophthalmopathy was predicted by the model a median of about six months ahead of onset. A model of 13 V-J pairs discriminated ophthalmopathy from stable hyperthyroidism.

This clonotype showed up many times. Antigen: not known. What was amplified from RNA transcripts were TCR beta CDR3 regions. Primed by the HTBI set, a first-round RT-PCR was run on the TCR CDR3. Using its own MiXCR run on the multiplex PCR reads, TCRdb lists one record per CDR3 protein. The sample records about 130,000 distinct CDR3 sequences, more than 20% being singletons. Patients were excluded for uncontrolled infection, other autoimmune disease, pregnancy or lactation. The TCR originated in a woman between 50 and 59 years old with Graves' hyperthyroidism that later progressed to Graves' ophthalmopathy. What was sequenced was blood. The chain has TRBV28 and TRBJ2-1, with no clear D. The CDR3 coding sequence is TGTGCCAGCGAGCCAACGTCCGGCTCCTACAATGAGCAGTTCTTC. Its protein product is CASEPTSGSYNEQFF.